This TCR beta chain was documented in a study of early stage breast cancer tumors. Study-wide findings and caveats: Most shared enriched TCRB sequences were commonly generated ones.

The repertoire was sequenced with immunoSEQ multiplex PCR; TCRdb's copy has only in-frame clones and lacks some. This table has tens of thousands of clones, about 89% appearing once. Concerning this clone itself: Its specificity is not known.

Sequencing was carried out using blood. The source is a person aged 65 to 85 with breast cancer.

The CDR3 DNA is TGTGCCAGCAGCTCCAAGCGGGGGACCGGTTCCCTCTTGAATGAGCAGTTCTTC. Protein sequence: CASSSKRGTGSLLNEQFF. The chain employs TRBV11-2 and TRBJ2-1, with 8 bases matching TRBD2. J gave up 7 bases and V 4 bases, and 18 bases lay outside the gene matches. Germline CDR1 SGHAT, CDR2 FQNNGV. The CDR3 is 18 residues long.